The text below deals with one TCR beta chain. In the study's own analysis: In the immunoSEQ data, sequences were junction-only and lacked quality scores, so filtering differed. TCRdb's table, derived via immunoSEQ multiplex PCR, lists solely in-frame clones and lacks some. The DNA was the basis for D and trimming; V, J and clone size are from that table. The sample lists approximately 940,000 clones; roughly 72% were seen once. This entry comes from a study of shared clonotypes between healthy human individuals. V lost 0 bases to trimming and J lost 0 bases, with 17 bases between them. The CDR3 sequence is 17 residues long. CDR1 is GTSNPN, CDR2 SVGIG, per germline (reference sequence). Adult Caucasians living in Nashville, Tennessee made up all of the donors.

The chain recombines TRBV30 with TRBJ1-2; TRBD1 might be the D (6 bases). Sequences were obtained from memory CD4+ T cells sorted from blood. Indicated subset: CD45RA-negative fraction. This TCR was sampled from a man in his late teens or twenties in good health. For the CDR3, the DNA is TGTGCCTGGAGTGTATCGCCCGGGACACCGGCTAACTATGGCTACACCTTC. This sequence encodes CAWSVSPGTPANYGYTF.